This T cell receptor (beta chain) was retrieved from a study of beta chain features in type 1 diabetes. Overall study findings and caveats: It was among patients, rather than healthy donors, that naive, central memory and Treg TCRB repertoires appeared more similar.

This CDR3 is 12 amino acids long. Germline V gene sequence: CDR1 WSHSY, CDR2 SAAADI. Trimming cost V 6 bases and J 7 bases, with 10 bases left between them. Sequenced material consisted of expressed TCRB transcripts (all of the isolated RNA was reverse transcribed). Some clones are missing from TCRdb's copy, which holds only in-frame ones; the method was immunoSEQ multiplex PCR. The sample lists about 900,000 clones; 15% to 20% were seen once. This clone was found a few times. What it binds is unknown. This sequence joins TRBV10-2 and TRBJ2-1; D unresolved. Sequencing was done on a sample of naive CD4+ T cells from blood. The sequence derives from a woman between 18 and 29 years old in good health. The CDR3 loop reads CASSYDANEQFF. CDR3 coding DNA: TGCGCCAGCAGCTACGACGCGAATGAGCAGTTCTTC.